A single sample is the source of the 21 T cell receptor beta chains below, sequenced in a study of T-cell memory formation after mild COVID-19. TCRdb itself ran the 5' RACE reads through MiXCR, one entry per CDR3 protein. The sample yields fewer than 550,000 distinct CDR3 sequences, 20% seen once. Sequenced material: PBMCs or a T cell subset sorted from them (not recorded which). Receptor source: an adult woman who had mild COVID-19 (a few samples of this study predate the infection). Cell type and time point are not known.

The chain uses TRBV7-9 and TRBJ2-5; the D gene is possibly TRBD1 (6 bases). CDR1 and CDR2 (germline): SEHNR, FQNEAQ (reference sequence). This CDR3 has 14 residues. Trimming left V 1 base short and J 4 bases short, with 10 bases between. The CDR3 DNA sequence: TGTGCCAGCAGCTTAGAGACAGGTGGAGAGACCCAGTACTTC. Amino acids: CASSLETGGETQYF.

This clonotype occurred many times. This sequence joins TRBV20-1 and TRBJ2-1, with 12 nucleotides matching TRBD2. With V trimmed by 0 bases and J by 8 bases, 14 bases remained unmatched. The CDR3 covers 18 residues. The germline gives CDR1 DFQATT, CDR2 SNEGSKA (reference sequence). CDR3 nucleotides: TGCAGTGCTAGAGATACCGCTAGCGGGGGGGCCGATTGGTATGAGCAGTTCTTC. Its protein is CSARDTASGGADWYEQFF.

The gene calls are TRBV20-1 and TRBJ2-3, with D possibly being TRBD2 (5 bases). V lost 6 bases to trimming and J lost 2 bases, with 18 bases between them. Germline CDR1 DFQATT, CDR2 SNEGSKA (reference sequence). This CDR3 contains 15 residues. This CDR3 is CSARQTPGYTDTQYF. The CDR3 DNA sequence: TGCAGTGCCCGTCAAACGCCGGGATACACAGATACGCAGTATTTT.

Comment on this clonotype: The junction and the germline gene differ at one end; a read error may be behind it. The chain joins TRBV7-9 to TRBJ1-1, with 9 bases that match TRBD1. This CDR3 spans 12 amino acids. Germline values: CDR1 SEHNR, CDR2 FQNEAQ (reference sequence). This CDR3 reads CASSPGQGETFF. DNA for the CDR3: TGTGCCAGCAGCCCGGGACAGGGTGAAACTTTCTTT.

The rearrangement uses TRBV30 and TRBJ2-1; 8 bases map to TRBD1. The length of the CDR3 is 14 residues. Germline CDR1 GTSNPN, CDR2 SVGIG (reference sequence). The V and J ends lost 0 bases and 5 bases, in that order; junction bases with no gene match: 3. The CDR3 region has the DNA TGTGCCTGGAGTGTCGGACAGGGAGACAATGAGCAGTTCTTC. It encodes CAWSVGQGDNEQFF.

The chain employs TRBV5-5 and TRBJ2-2, with D possibly being TRBD1 or TRBD2 (5 bases each). V was shortened by 2 bases and J by 5 bases, with 13 bases between the two germline ends. The CDR3 contains 15 residues. Germline loops: CDR1 SGHKS, CDR2 YYEKEE (reference sequence). The CDR3, as DNA: TGTGCCAGCAGCTTTGAGGGGTTGAGAACCGGGGAGCTGTTTTTT. Its translation: CASSFEGLRTGELFF.

This clonotype was seen a handful of times. The chain carries TRBV6-2 or TRBV6-3 and TRBJ2-7, with 8 bases aligning to TRBD1. CDR3 length: 14 amino acids. Germline V lookup: CDR1 MNHEY, CDR2 SVGEGT. The V segment lost 6 bases and the J segment 2 bases; nucleotides outside the gene matches: 6. CDR3 loop: CASRGVDRAYEQYF. CDR3 sequence (DNA): TGTGCCAGCAGGGGCGTGGACAGGGCCTACGAGCAGTACTTC.

The gene calls are TRBV20-1 and TRBJ2-7; 10 bases agree with TRBD1. J was trimmed by 3 bases and V by 3 bases; bases with no gene match: 5. The CDR3 totals 14 residues. Germline CDR1 reads DFQATT; CDR2 reads SNEGSKA (reference sequence). Written as DNA, the CDR3 is TGCAGTGCTAGTAGGCGGGACAGGGGCTACGAGCAGTACTTC. Protein: CSASRRDRGYEQYF.

The chain employs TRBV18 and TRBJ2-5, with D unclear. The CDR3 contains 13 residues. The V gene's germline CDR1 is KGHSH and CDR2 LQKENI. The V end lost 4 bases, the J end lost 2 bases, and 8 bases lay between the germline ends. CDR3 in amino acids: CASSRGSQETQYF. Written as DNA, the CDR3 is TGTGCCAGCTCACGAGGTTCTCAAGAGACCCAGTACTTC. The entire variable domain, with the rest obtained from reference TRBV18 and TRBJ2-5, is as follows: NAGVMQNPRHLVRRRGQEARLRCSPMKGHSHVYWYRQLPEEGLKFMVYLQKENIIDESGMPKERFSAEFPKEGPSILRIQQVVRGDSAAYFCASSRGSQETQYFGPGTRLLVL.

This clonotype was counted once. The V gene is TRBV6-2 or TRBV6-3, the J gene TRBJ1-2; the D is unclear. V was pared by 0 bases and J by 1 base, with 12 bases between. This CDR3 contains 16 residues. Germline CDR1 and CDR2: MNHEY and SVGEGT. The CDR3 protein is CASSYSMPQDNYGYTF. The DNA for the CDR3 is TGTGCCAGCAGTTACTCGATGCCGCAGGATAACTATGGCTACACCTTC.

The rearrangement links TRBV9 to TRBJ1-2; the D gene is possibly TRBD1 (5 bases). V lost 0 bases and J 7 bases, leaving 7 bases between the germline ends. Germline values: CDR1 SGDLS, CDR2 YYNGEE. The CDR3 length is 12 residues. As DNA, the CDR3 is TGTGCCAGCAGCGTAGCGAGGGGTGGCTACACCTTC. Translated: CASSVARGGYTF. The variable domain in full, completed from reference TRBV9 and TRBJ1-2, reads DSGVTQTPKHLITATGQRVTLRCSPRSGDLSVYWYQQSLDQGLQFLIQYYNGEERAKGNILERFSAQQFPDLHSELNLSSLELGDSALYFCASSVARGGYTFGSGTRLTVV.

The chain employs TRBV20-1 and TRBJ2-7; D is unresolved. V was clipped by 4 bases and J by 8 bases, with 12 bases between them. The CDR3 length is 11 residues. Germline V gene lookup returns CDR1 DFQATT and CDR2 SNEGSKA (reference sequence). This chain's CDR3 is CSAMTSPQQYF. CDR3 DNA: TGCAGTGCTATGACCAGCCCTCAGCAGTACTTC.

The chain employs TRBV18 and TRBJ2-7; 8 positions match TRBD1. The CDR3 runs 15 residues. CDR1 and CDR2 from the germline V gene are KGHSH and LQKENI. V shed 1 base, J shed 4 bases, and the junction held 6 bases outside the gene matches. CDR3 in DNA: TGTGCCAGCTCACCACACCGGGGACAGGCGTACGAGCAGTACTTC. Its translation: CASSPHRGQAYEQYF.

The V gene is TRBV6-6, the J gene TRBJ1-6; 8 nucleotides agree with TRBD1. Germline CDR1 and CDR2: MNHNY and SVGAGI (reference sequence). V was clipped by 6 bases and J by 9 bases; unmatched bases: 7. The length of the CDR3 is 14 residues. Written as DNA, the CDR3 is TGTGCCAGCAGCCAGGACAGGGTAACTTCACCCCTCCACTTT. Its translation: CASSQDRVTSPLHF.

This chain uses TRBV10-3 with TRBJ1-5; weak D call: TRBD1 (5 bases). The V gene's germline CDR1 is ENHRY and CDR2 SYGVKD. Trimming took 5 bases from V and 7 from J, leaving 12 bases between them. This CDR3 has 13 residues. The CDR3 protein is CAISSGILQPQHF. Written as DNA, the CDR3 is TGTGCCATCAGTTCAGGGATACTGCAGCCCCAGCATTTT.

A few counts support this clonotype. In DNA form, the CDR3 reads TGCGCCAGCAGTCAATCGCCCAGAGACACCGGGGAGCTGTTTTTT. The encoded protein is CASSQSPRDTGELFF. V gene TRBV23-1 combines with J gene TRBJ2-2; D is unresolved. TRBV23-1 falls under the ORF class, with uncertain function. The CDR3 runs to 15 residues. Trimming cost V 0 bases and J 3 bases, with 8 bases left between them.

The J gene is TRBJ2-7, the V gene TRBV14; D is undetermined. Trimming pared 0 bases from V and 2 bases from J, leaving 5 bases between. CDR1 and CDR2 from the germline V gene are SGHDN and FVKESK. CDR3 length equals 13 residues. Here the CDR3 DNA reads TGTGCCAGCAGCCAAGAGGCGACCTACGAGCAGTACTTC. Amino acid sequence: CASSQEATYEQYF.

The chain joins TRBV2 to TRBJ2-1; the D call may be TRBD1 or TRBD2 (5 bases each). The germline V and J ends were trimmed by 6 bases and 4 bases, with 10 bases remaining between them. Germline CDR1 reads SNHLY; CDR2 reads FYNNEI. The CDR3 extends over 13 amino acids. This CDR3 is CASRGDGYNEQFF. CDR3 bases: TGTGCCAGCAGGGGGGACGGTTACAATGAGCAGTTCTTC.

The chain couples TRBV14 to TRBJ1-5; 7 bases map to TRBD1. CDR1 is SGHDN, CDR2 FVKESK, per germline. Losses at the gene ends were 8 bases for V and 0 bases for J; bases not matched to a gene: 10. There are 16 residues in the CDR3. The CDR3 nucleotides are TGTGCCAGCCACCTCGGGACAGCGGATAGCAATCAGCCCCAGCATTTT. Encoded protein: CASHLGTADSNQPQHF.

In its sample, this clonotype was seen a few times. The CDR3 sequence is CASSLAGGPRDTQYF. The CDR3 DNA reads TGTGCCAGCAGCTTAGCGGGGGGGCCGAGAGATACGCAGTATTTT. The rearrangement links TRBV7-6 to TRBJ2-3, with D possibly matching TRBD2 (7 bases). Trimming removed 0 bases from V and 5 bases from J, with 12 bases in between. Germline loops: CDR1 SGHVS, CDR2 FNYEAQ. The CDR3 totals 15 residues.

This sequence joins TRBV6-1 and TRBJ2-3, with 13 positions matching TRBD2. This CDR3 is built from 18 residues. The trim removed 5 bases at V and 0 bases at J, leaving 8 bases unmatched. Germline V gene lookup returns CDR1 MNHNS and CDR2 SASEGT. CDR3 loop: CASSRTSGGYTSTDTQYF. As DNA, the CDR3 is TGTGCCAGCAGTAGGACTAGCGGGGGATACACTAGCACAGATACGCAGTATTTT.